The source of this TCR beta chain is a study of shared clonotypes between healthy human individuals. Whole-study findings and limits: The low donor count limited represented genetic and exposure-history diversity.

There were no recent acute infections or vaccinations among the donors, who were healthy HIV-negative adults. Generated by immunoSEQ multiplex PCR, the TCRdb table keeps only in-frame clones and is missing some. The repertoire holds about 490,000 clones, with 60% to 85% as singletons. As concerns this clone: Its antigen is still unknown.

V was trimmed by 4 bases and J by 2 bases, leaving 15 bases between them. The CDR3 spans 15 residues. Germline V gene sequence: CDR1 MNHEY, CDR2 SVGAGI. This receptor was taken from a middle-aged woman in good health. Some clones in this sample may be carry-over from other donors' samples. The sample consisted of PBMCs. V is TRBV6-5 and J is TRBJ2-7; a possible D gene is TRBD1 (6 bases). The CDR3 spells CASSSPTDRPYEQYF. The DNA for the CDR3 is TGTGCCAGCAGTTCCCCCACCGACAGGCCCTACGAGCAGTACTTC.